This T cell receptor beta chain was sequenced in a study of a mutant IDH1 vaccine in newly diagnosed glioma. About the study: Before enrollment, the patients had been treated with radiotherapy alone, temozolomide alone, or both together. Most of them had received both. Scheduled at week 35, visit V12 preceded visit V13, held at week 47.

From germline, CDR1 is SGHRS and CDR2 YFSETQ. V was clipped by 2 bases and J by 4 bases, with 4 bases between them. The CDR3 extends over 12 amino acids. Using immunoSEQ multiplex PCR, the repertoire was profiled, and TCRdb retains in-frame clones only, with some absent. This table holds about 50,000 clones, 85% to 95% found once. Time point reported: week 35, safety follow-up. In the vaccine, a single dose held 300 ug of the mutant IDH1 20-mer peptide, along with topical imiquimod. As to this clone: The antigen is not known.

The chain couples TRBV5-1 to TRBJ2-1; no firm D call. The source is a middle-aged man with glioma. The sequences come from PBMCs, collected from a glioma patient whose treatment included an IDH1 peptide vaccine. The CDR3 reads CASSLQYNEQFF. For the CDR3, the DNA is TGCGCCAGCAGCTTACAGTACAATGAGCAGTTCTTC.